This T cell receptor beta chain appears in the sequencing data of a study of blood T cells in healthy people across ages. Together with a sample-barcoded 5' primer, a J-beta primer mix was included in a second PCR lasting about 7 to 11 cycles. Every sample gave at least 3 million paired-end reads containing CDR3. TCRdb reprocessed the 5' RACE reads via MiXCR and lists one record per CDR3 protein. The sample lists 800,000 to 1,000,000 distinct CDR3 sequences, around 48% occurring once. The CDR3 is 12 residues long. CDR1 is LGHDT and CDR2 is YNNKEL in the germline V gene (reference sequence). Unmatched junction bases numbered 1, after V lost 4 bases and J lost 5 bases.

Material for sequencing was blood. The J gene is TRBJ1-1, the V gene TRBV3-1, with 7 bases that match TRBD1. This clonotype originated in a man aged 25-40 years in good health. CDR3 sequence reads: CASSPGQTEAFF. CDR3 nucleotides: TGTGCCAGCAGCCCGGGACAGACTGAAGCTTTCTTT.